Listed below are T cell receptor beta chains from one sample, sequenced in a study of cytotoxic CD8 clonotypes in ibrutinib-treated CLL. TCRdb's table, derived via immunoSEQ multiplex PCR, lists solely in-frame clones and lacks some. The table has around 200,000 clones, 65% to 80% seen once. Sample: PBMCs, taken after 12 months of ibrutinib treatment. The receptors originated from a human donor with chronic lymphocytic leukemia. Both conserved end residues are part of each CDR3. The order of the fields is J gene, D gene, V gene, clone size, CDR3 protein, CDR3 DNA. A D gene is named only where the DNA matches it firmly. Clone size is shown for a subset of rows, as once, few, many or a class of expanded clone.

TRBJ2-5,.,TRBV7-8,.,CASSLISKRATQYF,TGTGCCAGCAGCTTAATATCCAAAAGGGCGACCCAGTACTTC
TRBJ2-3,TRBD2,TRBV28,many,CASDPRREGGTDTQYF,TGTGCCAGCGACCCTAGGCGGGAGGGGGGGACAGATACGCAGTATTTT
TRBJ2-7,TRBD2,TRBV6-5,.,CASSYMAGGSYEQYF,TGTGCCAGCAGTTACATGGCGGGGGGCTCCTACGAGCAGTACTTC
TRBJ2-7,.,TRBV5-1,few,CASSLVDVQAYEQYF,TGCGCCAGCAGCTTGGTTGACGTACAGGCCTACGAGCAGTACTTC
TRBJ1-2,TRBD1,TRBV5-1,few,CASSLAAGTAYGYTF,TGCGCCAGCAGCTTGGCCGCAGGGACAGCCTATGGCTACACCTTC
TRBJ1-3,TRBD1,TRBV19,.,CASTAGGSGNTIYF,TGTGCCAGTACAGCAGGGGGGTCTGGAAACACCATATATTTT
TRBJ1-2,TRBD1,TRBV28,.,CASRRTGRDGYTF,TGTGCCAGCAGGAGGACAGGGAGGGATGGCTACACCTTC
TRBJ1-4,.,TRBV20-1,.,CSASLEKLFF,TGCAGTGCTAGCTTAGAAAAACTGTTTTTT
TRBJ1-5,.,TRBV30,many,CAVAGTNSNQPQHF,TGTGCCGTGGCCGGGACAAATAGCAATCAGCCCCAGCATTTT
TRBJ2-1,.,TRBV6-5,once,CASSYLLGAGYNEQFF,TGTGCCAGCAGTTACCTCCTAGGGGCGGGATACAATGAGCAGTTCTTC
TRBJ1-5,.,TRBV5-8,.,CASSLASFLQPQHF,TGTGCCAGCAGCTTGGCGAGTTTTCTACAGCCCCAGCATTTT